The 21 T cell receptor beta chains given below trace back to one sample, sequenced in a study of cytomegalovirus exposure and HLA in healthy donors (dated by TCRdb to 2015 to 2018). Libraries were built with the immunoSEQ multiplex PCR assay. As stored in TCRdb, this immuneACCESS dataset retains in-frame rearrangements with V and J assigned. A fraction of the clones does not appear; measured against another copy, unresolved V genes explain less than half of the discrepancy, and the remainder lacks a known reason. Across this sample there are about 49,000 clones, with 85% to 95% seen only once. Of the sample, approximately 1.5% falls within the top ten clones. The sequencing sample was made of PBMCs. These receptors all come from a man in his late teens or twenties in good health and CMV-seronegative.

The J gene is TRBJ2-3, the V gene TRBV11-2, with D possibly being TRBD2 (5 bases). The CDR3 spans 15 residues. CDR1 and CDR2 from the germline V gene are SGHAT and FQNNGV. V was cut by 5 bases and J by 5 bases, with 17 bases left in between. The CDR3: CASSPGRSAGDTQYF. As DNA, the CDR3 is TGTGCCAGCAGCCCTGGACGTAGCGCAGGAGATACGCAGTATTTT.

A single count supports this clone. The chain couples TRBV2 to TRBJ2-3, with unresolved D. This CDR3 is 11 amino acids long. V lost 4 bases and J lost 6, with 5 bases in between. Germline CDR1 and CDR2: SNHLY and FYNNEI. CDR3 amino acids: CASSVSDTQYF. CDR3 coding DNA: TGTGCCAGCAGTGTCAGTGATACGCAGTATTTT.

The chain joins TRBV28 to TRBJ2-1; D is unresolved. This CDR3 has 11 amino acids. The V end lost 8 bases, the J end lost 7 bases, and 9 bases lay between the germline ends. Germline V gene data show CDR1 as MDHEN and CDR2 as SYDVKM. CDR3 DNA sequence: TGTGCCAGCTGCGAATGGAATGAGCAGTTCTTC. Encoded protein: CASCEWNEQFF. The full variable domain, its missing parts supplied by reference TRBV28 and TRBJ2-1, is DVKVTQSSRYLVKRTGEKVFLECVQDMDHENMFWYRQDPGLGLRLIYFSYDVKMKEKGDIPEGYSVSREKKERFSLILESASTNQTSMYLCASCEWNEQFFGPGTRLTVL.

The chain couples TRBV5-4 to TRBJ2-3; possible D gene TRBD1, 5 bases. Trimming took 3 bases from V and 4 from J, leaving 12 bases between them. The germline V gene has CDR1 SGHNT and CDR2 YYREEE (reference sequence). This CDR3 comprises 14 residues. The CDR3 nucleotides read TGTGCCAGCAGCTCGGCAGGGCTTTCAGATACGCAGTATTTT. It encodes CASSSAGLSDTQYF.

This clone is labeled as medium-sized. The CDR3 sequence is CASSILAGGPSDTQYF. The CDR3 nucleotides read TGTGCCAGTAGTATTTTAGCGGGAGGGCCCTCAGATACGCAGTATTTT. This sequence joins TRBV19 and TRBJ2-3; 11 bases are shared with TRBD2. The CDR3 consists of 16 residues. The germline gives CDR1 LNHDA, CDR2 SQIVND (reference sequence). The trim removed 3 bases at V and 4 bases at J, leaving 6 bases unmatched.

The V gene is TRBV28, the J gene TRBJ2-1; TRBD1 is a possible D gene (5 bases). Trimming stripped 8 bases from V and 7 bases from J, with 21 bases between. CDR3 length: 15 residues. Per the germline V gene, CDR1 is MDHEN and CDR2 is SYDVKM. Here the CDR3 reads CASQTDKLQGNEQFF. The DNA for the CDR3 is TGTGCCAGCCAGACCGATAAACTTCAGGGTAATGAGCAGTTCTTC.

The chain recombines TRBV5-6 with TRBJ2-5, with D possibly being TRBD2 (5 bases). V was cut by 0 bases and J by 9 bases, with 12 bases left in between. This CDR3 is built from 13 residues. The V gene's germline CDR1 is SGHDT and CDR2 YYEEEE. DNA of the CDR3: TGTGCCAGCAGCTTGGGAGCCGTCGGGGCCCAGTACTTC. This translates into CASSLGAVGAQYF.

The rearrangement links TRBV27 to TRBJ2-7; TRBD1 matches at 10 bases. The ends lost 6 bases at V and 6 bases at J; junction bases unmatched: 11. Germline assignment: CDR1 MNHEY and CDR2 SMNVEV (reference sequence). The length of the CDR3 is 15 residues. The CDR3 DNA reads TGTGCCAGCAGACCATGGGACAGGGGACGGGGCGAGCAGTACTTC. Encoded protein: CASRPWDRGRGEQYF.

This chain joins TRBV19 and TRBJ2-1; no definite D call. Deletions cut 5 bases from V and 7 bases from J, with 24 bases between. The CDR3 extends over 17 amino acids. The germline CDR1 and CDR2 sequences are LNHDA and SQIVND (reference sequence). CDR3 nucleotide sequence: TGTGCCAGTAGTTCCCGTAAATCGCCGCCCTACTCAAATGAGCAGTTCTTC. It is translated as CASSSRKSPPYSNEQFF.

This chain joins TRBV2 and TRBJ1-5, with TRBD1 identical over 11 bases. With 6 bases clipped from V and 7 bases from J, the junction kept 5 bases outside the gene matches. This CDR3 comprises 14 residues. From germline, CDR1 is SNHLY and CDR2 FYNNEI. CDR3 protein: CASRDRGHLQPQHF. CDR3 DNA sequence: TGTGCCAGCAGGGACAGGGGGCACCTACAGCCCCAGCATTTT.

The J gene is TRBJ2-3, the V gene TRBV28; 9 nucleotides match TRBD1. Germline assignment: CDR1 MDHEN and CDR2 SYDVKM. V was pared by 5 bases and J by 3 bases, with 3 bases of the junction left unmatched. The CDR3 has 14 amino acids. DNA of the CDR3: TGTGCCAGCAGTCGAGGACAGGGGACAGATACGCAGTATTTT. Translating it yields CASSRGQGTDTQYF.

V is TRBV7-9 and J is TRBJ2-2; 7 positions agree with TRBD2. This CDR3 region has 14 residues. CDR1 is SEHNR and CDR2 is FQNEAQ in the germline V gene (reference sequence). V lost 7 bases, J lost 3 bases, and 5 bases stayed unmatched. The CDR3 here is CASNNAGDTGELFF. The DNA of the CDR3 is TGTGCCAGCAACAATGCGGGGGACACCGGGGAGCTGTTTTTT.

The sample holds one count of this clone. The chain couples TRBV10-3 to TRBJ2-3; TRBD2 matches at 10 bases. There are 13 residues in the CDR3. After removal of 7 bases from V and 6 bases from J, the junction contained 4 bases not matched to a gene. Germline CDR1 ENHRY, CDR2 SYGVKD. The CDR3, as DNA: TGTGCCATCAATGAACTAGCGGGGGATACGCAGTATTTT. Protein: CAINELAGDTQYF.

The chain has TRBV28 and TRBJ2-1, with TRBD2 matching 15 bases. The CDR3 is 16 residues long. Looked up from germline, CDR1 is MDHEN and CDR2 is SYDVKM. J gave up 9 bases and V 3 bases, and 6 bases lay outside the gene matches. Here the CDR3 reads CASSLSGLAGGREQFF. The CDR3 DNA reads as TGTGCCAGCAGTTTGTCGGGACTAGCGGGAGGCCGTGAGCAGTTCTTC.

This chain links TRBV6-1 with TRBJ2-7; a possible D gene is TRBD1 (6 bases). V lost 6 bases to trimming and J lost 1 base, with 10 bases between them. The CDR3 has 13 residues. Germline V lookup: CDR1 MNHNS, CDR2 SASEGT. The chain's CDR3 is CASRLQGSYEQYF. The DNA of the CDR3 is TGTGCCAGCAGGTTACAGGGATCCTACGAGCAGTACTTC.

The rearrangement links TRBV6-1 to TRBJ1-2; tentatively, D is TRBD1 (6 bases). Germline V lookup: CDR1 MNHNS, CDR2 SASEGT. V dropped 7 bases and J dropped 6 bases, with 12 bases sitting between them. This CDR3 comprises 12 residues. The CDR3 region has the DNA TGTGCCAGCATTACACAGGGTAATGGCTACACCTTC. Protein: CASITQGNGYTF.

This clone was observed once. The chain has TRBV27 and TRBJ2-1, with D possibly matching TRBD1 (6 bases). The CDR3 spans 14 residues. V was cut by 7 bases and J by 12 bases, with 22 bases left in between. CDR1 and CDR2 (germline): MNHEY, SMNVEV (reference sequence). The CDR3 bases are TGTGCCAGCACCCATTTCTCGGATACAGGGATGCAGTTCTTC. It yields the protein CASTHFSDTGMQFF.

There are a few counts of this clone. At one end, the junction sequence differs from germline, possibly due to a read error. The rearrangement joins TRBV7-8 to TRBJ2-7, with TRBD1 as a possible D gene (6 bases). Germline V gene lookup returns CDR1 SGHVS and CDR2 FQNEAQ. The CDR3 is made up of 14 amino acids. CDR3: CASSLAQGVGDNSF. CDR3 coding DNA: TGTGCCAGCAGCTTAGCCCAAGGAGTCGGGGACAATAGCTTC.

The chain has TRBV9 and TRBJ2-7; perhaps TRBD2 as D (5 bases). CDR1 and CDR2 from the germline V gene are SGDLS and YYNGEE. V gave up 0 bases and J gave up 2 bases, with 12 bases separating them. CDR3 length: 15 residues. The CDR3 reads CASSVGSGPPYEQYF. The CDR3, as DNA: TGTGCCAGCAGCGTAGGGAGCGGACCCCCCTACGAGCAGTACTTC.

V gene TRBV9 combines with J gene TRBJ2-3, with no clear D. This CDR3 has 12 amino acids. Trimming left V 4 bases short and J 0 bases short, with 3 bases between. Germline CDR1 SGDLS, CDR2 YYNGEE. The CDR3 region has the DNA TGTGCCAGCAGCCTGAGCACAGATACGCAGTATTTT. Its protein is CASSLSTDTQYF.

J is TRBJ2-1 and V is TRBV4-2, with D perhaps matching TRBD2 (5 bases). The germline V gene encodes CDR1 LGHNA and CDR2 YNFKEQ. This CDR3 is 17 amino acids long. Trimming removed 1 base at V and 5 bases at J, with 18 bases between. The CDR3 DNA reads TGTGCCAGCAGCCAAGTACCTACGGGATTTGCCGACAATGAGCAGTTCTTC. Translated, it gives CASSQVPTGFADNEQFF.